The rows below give T cell receptor beta chains drawn from one sample of a study of T cell changes during pregnancy in multiple sclerosis. The assay was immunoSEQ multiplex PCR, and TCRdb's table has in-frame clones only and misses some. The top ten clones hold 2.5% of a sample with 84,000 or so clones, 94% of them seen once. Material: peripheral blood, obtained in the third trimester of pregnancy. The receptors were sampled from a female donor with multiple sclerosis, enrolled in a pregnancy study. Both conserved end residues are part of each CDR3. The D gene is left open where the match is weak. Clone size is shown for a subset of rows, as once, few, many or a class of expanded clone.

j_call: TRBJ2-5
cdr3_length: 15
clone_size: .
d_call: .
v_call: TRBV6-6
cdr3_aa: CASSYDIGQIETQYF
cdr3_nt: TGTGCCAGCAGTTACGATATTGGGCAGATAGAGACCCAGTACTTC

j_call: TRBJ2-7
cdr3_length: 14
clone_size: .
d_call: .
v_call: TRBV11-1
cdr3_aa: CASSPGSSGYEQYF
cdr3_nt: TGTGCCAGCAGCCCGGGGTCGTCGGGATACGAGCAGTACTTC

j_call: TRBJ2-3
cdr3_length: 16
clone_size: .
d_call: TRBD2
v_call: TRBV19
cdr3_aa: CASSSRPSGGRDTQYF
cdr3_nt: TGTGCCAGTAGCTCGAGGCCTAGCGGGGGCCGAGATACGCAGTATTTT

j_call: TRBJ1-1
cdr3_length: 16
clone_size: once
d_call: TRBD1
v_call: TRBV30
cdr3_aa: CAWSADRGGGSTEAFF
cdr3_nt: TGTGCCTGGAGTGCGGACAGGGGCGGAGGGAGCACTGAAGCTTTCTTT

j_call: TRBJ2-7
cdr3_length: 15
clone_size: once
d_call: TRBD1
v_call: TRBV11-1
cdr3_aa: CASSFGPGQTYEQYF
cdr3_nt: TGTGCCAGCAGCTTCGGACCGGGACAGACCTACGAGCAGTACTTC

j_call: TRBJ2-1
cdr3_length: 13
clone_size: .
d_call: .
v_call: TRBV5-6
cdr3_aa: CASSIGTLHEQFF
cdr3_nt: TGTGCCAGCAGCATCGGGACACTCCATGAGCAGTTCTTC

j_call: TRBJ2-5
cdr3_length: 16
clone_size: once
d_call: TRBD2
v_call: TRBV4-1
cdr3_aa: CASSQDLTSGQETQYF
cdr3_nt: TGCGCCAGCAGCCAAGATCTGACTAGCGGGCAAGAGACCCAGTACTTC

j_call: TRBJ1-1
cdr3_length: 17
clone_size: .
d_call: TRBD1
v_call: TRBV12-5
cdr3_aa: CASGLYWTGGMNTEAFF
cdr3_nt: TGTGCTAGTGGTTTGTACTGGACAGGGGGGATGAACACTGAAGCTTTCTTT

j_call: TRBJ2-1
cdr3_length: 19
clone_size: .
d_call: .
v_call: TRBV7-3
cdr3_aa: CASSLIGTWGGATYNEQFF
cdr3_nt: TGTGCCAGCAGCTTAATCGGCACCTGGGGGGGGGCTACCTACAATGAGCAGTTCTTC

j_call: TRBJ2-7
cdr3_length: 15
clone_size: .
d_call: TRBD1
v_call: TRBV11-3
cdr3_aa: CASSRMSGQGDEQYF
cdr3_nt: TGTGCCAGCAGCCGGATGTCGGGACAGGGAGACGAGCAGTACTTC

j_call: TRBJ2-1
cdr3_length: 17
clone_size: .
d_call: .
v_call: TRBV4-1
cdr3_aa: CASSQERDWPGANEQFF
cdr3_nt: TGCGCCAGCAGCCAAGAACGGGACTGGCCTGGGGCAAATGAGCAGTTCTTC

j_call: TRBJ1-6
cdr3_length: 14
clone_size: .
d_call: .
v_call: TRBV10-3
cdr3_aa: CATRAGRDNSPLHF
cdr3_nt: TGTGCCACGCGAGCGGGTCGAGATAATTCACCCCTCCACTTT

j_call: TRBJ1-2
cdr3_length: 15
clone_size: .
d_call: .
v_call: TRBV21-1
cdr3_aa: CASSKGAATRYGYTF
cdr3_nt: TGTGCCAGCAGCAAAGGGGCCGCTACACGCTATGGCTACACCTTC

j_call: TRBJ2-1
cdr3_length: 16
clone_size: .
d_call: TRBD2
v_call: TRBV5-4
cdr3_aa: CASSPAGAGGRGEQFF
cdr3_nt: TGTGCCAGCAGCCCGGCGGGGGCGGGGGGCCGGGGTGAGCAGTTCTTC

j_call: TRBJ2-7
cdr3_length: 14
clone_size: .
d_call: TRBD1
v_call: TRBV5-6
cdr3_aa: CASSLGTGVYEQYF
cdr3_nt: TGTGCCAGCAGCTTGGGGACAGGGGTCTACGAGCAGTACTTC

j_call: TRBJ1-2
cdr3_length: 16
clone_size: .
d_call: TRBD1
v_call: TRBV7-8
cdr3_aa: CASSLGPGQGRDGYTF
cdr3_nt: TGTGCCAGCAGCTTAGGGCCGGGACAGGGCAGAGATGGCTACACCTTC

j_call: TRBJ1-4
cdr3_length: 13
clone_size: .
d_call: TRBD1
v_call: TRBV2
cdr3_aa: CASSPGTGEKLFF
cdr3_nt: TGTGCCAGCAGCCCTGGGACAGGGGAAAAACTGTTTTTT

j_call: TRBJ1-1
cdr3_length: 14
clone_size: .
d_call: .
v_call: TRBV7-6
cdr3_aa: CASSLAGAETEAFF
cdr3_nt: TGTGCCAGCAGCTTAGCAGGGGCCGAGACTGAAGCTTTCTTT

j_call: TRBJ2-7
cdr3_length: 15
clone_size: .
d_call: .
v_call: TRBV13
cdr3_aa: CASSLILGSLYEQYF
cdr3_nt: TGTGCCAGCAGCTTAATTTTGGGCAGCCTCTACGAGCAGTACTTC

j_call: TRBJ2-1
cdr3_length: 19
clone_size: .
d_call: TRBD2
v_call: TRBV4-1
cdr3_aa: CASSQYRDSERGAYNEQFF
cdr3_nt: TGCGCCAGCAGCCAATATAGGGACTCGGAGCGGGGCGCCTACAATGAGCAGTTCTTC

j_call: TRBJ2-5
cdr3_length: 16
clone_size: .
d_call: TRBD2
v_call: TRBV7-6
cdr3_aa: CASSSTLAGTVETQYF
cdr3_nt: TGTGCCAGCAGCTCCACACTAGCGGGGACTGTTGAGACCCAGTACTTC

j_call: TRBJ1-6
cdr3_length: 13
clone_size: .
d_call: .
v_call: TRBV30
cdr3_aa: CAWSAGSNSPLHF
cdr3_nt: TGTGCCTGGAGTGCCGGTTCCAATTCACCCCTCCACTTT

j_call: TRBJ1-4
cdr3_length: 16
clone_size: .
d_call: TRBD1
v_call: TRBV5-1
cdr3_aa: CASSQQGASTNEKLFF
cdr3_nt: TGCGCCAGCAGCCAGCAGGGGGCGTCCACTAATGAAAAACTGTTTTTT

j_call: TRBJ2-5
cdr3_length: 15
clone_size: .
d_call: .
v_call: TRBV9
cdr3_aa: CASSVRGGAGSAQYF
cdr3_nt: TGTGCCAGCAGCGTAAGGGGGGGGGCCGGGTCTGCCCAGTACTTC

j_call: TRBJ2-6
cdr3_length: 17
clone_size: .
d_call: .
v_call: TRBV27
cdr3_aa: CASSLMAPPSGANVLTF
cdr3_nt: TGTGCCAGCAGTTTAATGGCACCTCCTTCTGGGGCCAACGTCCTGACTTTC

j_call: TRBJ2-7
cdr3_length: 17
clone_size: .
d_call: .
v_call: TRBV18
cdr3_aa: CASSPNQESAGFHEQYF
cdr3_nt: TGTGCCAGCTCCCCTAACCAAGAAAGCGCGGGGTTCCACGAGCAGTACTTC

j_call: TRBJ1-1
cdr3_length: 11
clone_size: .
d_call: .
v_call: TRBV20-1
cdr3_aa: CSAPQGAEAFF
cdr3_nt: TGCAGTGCCCCACAGGGCGCGGAAGCTTTCTTT

j_call: TRBJ2-3
cdr3_length: 14
clone_size: .
d_call: .
v_call: TRBV5-1
cdr3_aa: CASSGGAVTDTQYF
cdr3_nt: TGCGCCAGCTCTGGGGGGGCGGTCACAGATACGCAGTATTTT

j_call: TRBJ1-1
cdr3_length: 15
clone_size: once
d_call: .
v_call: TRBV7-6
cdr3_aa: CASSLSEDRNTEAFF
cdr3_nt: TGTGCCAGCAGCTTGTCAGAGGATAGGAACACTGAAGCTTTCTTT

j_call: TRBJ1-5
cdr3_length: 17
clone_size: .
d_call: TRBD1
v_call: TRBV18
cdr3_aa: CASSPETGAASNQPQHF
cdr3_nt: TGTGCCAGCTCCCCCGAGACAGGGGCCGCCAGCAATCAGCCCCAGCATTTT

j_call: TRBJ1-1
cdr3_length: 14
clone_size: .
d_call: .
v_call: TRBV18
cdr3_aa: CASSPGQLNTEAFF
cdr3_nt: TGTGCCAGCTCACCGGGGCAATTGAACACTGAAGCTTTCTTT

j_call: TRBJ2-3
cdr3_length: 18
clone_size: .
d_call: .
v_call: TRBV4-2
cdr3_aa: CASSQEGGHRAILDTQYF
cdr3_nt: TGTGCCAGCAGCCAAGAAGGGGGACACAGAGCGATACTAGATACGCAGTATTTT

j_call: TRBJ1-6
cdr3_length: 15
clone_size: .
d_call: .
v_call: TRBV7-3
cdr3_aa: CASSLSGTGDSPLHF
cdr3_nt: TGTGCCAGCAGCTTAAGTGGGACGGGGGATTCACCCCTCCACTTT

j_call: TRBJ2-1
cdr3_length: 15
clone_size: once
d_call: .
v_call: TRBV7-8
cdr3_aa: CASTLMRVLGNEQFF
cdr3_nt: TGTGCCAGCACCCTAATGAGGGTCCTGGGCAATGAGCAGTTCTTC

j_call: TRBJ2-1
cdr3_length: 13
clone_size: .
d_call: .
v_call: TRBV7-3
cdr3_aa: CASSLGPDNEQFF
cdr3_nt: TGTGCCAGCAGCTTGGGGCCCGACAATGAGCAGTTCTTC

j_call: TRBJ1-2
cdr3_length: 14
clone_size: .
d_call: TRBD1
v_call: TRBV9
cdr3_aa: CASSSTGANYGYTF
cdr3_nt: TGTGCCAGCAGCTCGACAGGGGCGAACTATGGCTACACCTTC

j_call: TRBJ2-1
cdr3_length: 15
clone_size: .
d_call: .
v_call: TRBV6-6
cdr3_aa: CASRVSLSSYNEQFF
cdr3_nt: TGTGCCAGCAGGGTAAGCTTGAGCTCCTACAATGAGCAGTTCTTC

j_call: TRBJ2-7
cdr3_length: 14
clone_size: .
d_call: .
v_call: TRBV6-5
cdr3_aa: CASSYPGRPYEQYF
cdr3_nt: TGTGCCAGCAGTTACCCAGGCAGGCCCTACGAGCAGTACTTC

j_call: TRBJ1-6
cdr3_length: 15
clone_size: .
d_call: .
v_call: TRBV21-1
cdr3_aa: CASSTEGTRASPLHF
cdr3_nt: TGTGCCAGCAGCACCGAGGGGACAAGGGCTTCACCCCTCCACTTT

j_call: TRBJ2-7
cdr3_length: 12
clone_size: .
d_call: .
v_call: TRBV7-6
cdr3_aa: CASSSLGYEQYF
cdr3_nt: TGTGCCAGCAGCTCCCTAGGCTACGAGCAGTACTTC

j_call: TRBJ1-6
cdr3_length: 14
clone_size: .
d_call: TRBD1
v_call: TRBV15
cdr3_aa: CATSPQGVNSPLHF
cdr3_nt: TGTGCCACCAGCCCCCAGGGGGTTAATTCACCCCTCCACTTT

j_call: TRBJ1-5
cdr3_length: 15
clone_size: once
d_call: .
v_call: TRBV2
cdr3_aa: CASSVAGNSNQPQHF
cdr3_nt: TGTGCCAGCAGTGTTGCGGGGAATAGCAATCAGCCCCAGCATTTT

j_call: TRBJ2-7
cdr3_length: 12
clone_size: .
d_call: .
v_call: TRBV6-5
cdr3_aa: CASSPTGYEQYF
cdr3_nt: TGTGCCAGCAGTCCGACTGGGTACGAGCAGTACTTC

j_call: TRBJ1-5
cdr3_length: 14
clone_size: .
d_call: TRBD1
v_call: TRBV28
cdr3_aa: CASSSRQGSQPQHF
cdr3_nt: TGTGCCAGCAGTTCTCGACAGGGTAGTCAGCCCCAGCATTTT

j_call: TRBJ1-1
cdr3_length: 12
clone_size: .
d_call: TRBD1
v_call: TRBV5-4
cdr3_aa: CASSSGTGEAFF
cdr3_nt: TGTGCCAGCAGCTCCGGGACAGGGGAAGCTTTCTTT

j_call: TRBJ1-6
cdr3_length: 15
clone_size: .
d_call: TRBD1
v_call: TRBV5-1
cdr3_aa: CASSPDRGGNSPLHF
cdr3_nt: TGCGCCAGCAGCCCGGACAGGGGAGGGAATTCACCCCTCCACTTT

j_call: TRBJ2-7
cdr3_length: 13
clone_size: .
d_call: .
v_call: TRBV19
cdr3_aa: CASSPGLIYEQYF
cdr3_nt: TGTGCCAGTAGTCCTGGACTGATCTACGAGCAGTACTTC

j_call: TRBJ2-1
cdr3_length: 14
clone_size: .
d_call: .
v_call: TRBV6-5
cdr3_aa: CASSGTNSRGFKFF
cdr3_nt: TGTGCCAGCAGTGGTACCAACTCAAGGGGATTTAAGTTCTTC